This T cell receptor (beta chain) was sequenced in a study of blood T cell repertoires in COVID-19. Across the whole study: COVID-19 samples, acute and convalescent, were from the United States, Italy and Spain. Sample material is recorded as cDNA or gDNA derived from T cells, B-cell-depleted T cells, or PBMCs.

The CDR3 covers 15 residues. The germline CDR1 and CDR2 sequences are MDHEN and SYDVKM. Trimming removed 2 bases from V and 0 bases from J, with 10 bases in between. Original data processing: Cell counts per sample came from amplifying reference gene primers. Data came from immunoSEQ multiplex PCR; TCRdb stores just in-frame clones and leaves some out. That table is the source of V, J and clone size, and D and trimming were worked out from the DNA. Here the sample spans around 83,000 clones, more than 80% being singletons. The sequencing sample was made of peripheral blood. The V and J genes are TRBV28 and TRBJ1-1; D unresolved. The sequence came from a man in his fifties with active or convalescent COVID-19. CDR3 amino acids: CASSLVGRVNTEAFF. The DNA for the CDR3 is TGTGCCAGCAGTTTAGTAGGCCGGGTGAACACTGAAGCTTTCTTT.